This is a list of T cell receptor beta chains from one sample in a study of cytotoxic CD8 clonotypes in ibrutinib-treated CLL. Method: immunoSEQ multiplex PCR; TCRdb's copy keeps in-frame clones and lacks some. The sample consists of 70,000 to 80,000 clones, roughly 80% of them appearing once. The sample consisted of PBMCs, taken after 24 months of ibrutinib treatment. These receptor sequences come from a human donor with chronic lymphocytic leukemia. CDR3s include the opening cysteine and the closing phenylalanine or tryptophan. A D gene is named only where the DNA matches it firmly. Clone size is stated in some rows and not others, as once, few, many or a class when expanded.

v_gene	abundance	j_gene	d_gene	CDR3aa	CDR3nt
TRBV19	.	TRBJ2-1	.	CASNFGTEYNEQFF	TGTGCCAGTAACTTCGGGACGGAATACAATGAGCAGTTCTTC
TRBV11-3	.	TRBJ2-2	.	CASAYRGANTGELFF	TGTGCCAGCGCCTACCGCGGGGCAAACACCGGGGAGCTGTTTTTT
TRBV18	.	TRBJ2-2	TRBD1	CASSPWDRGTGELFF	TGTGCCAGCTCACCATGGGACAGGGGAACCGGGGAGCTGTTTTTT
TRBV14	.	TRBJ1-1	TRBD1	CASSHQTGGLAFF	TGTGCCAGCAGCCATCAGACAGGGGGCTTAGCTTTCTTT
TRBV18	few	TRBJ2-2	TRBD1	CASSTPGQGAAGELFF	TGTGCCAGCTCAACACCGGGACAGGGGGCGGCCGGGGAGCTGTTTTTT
TRBV6-5	few	TRBJ2-7	.	CASWDFKTYEQYF	TGTGCCAGCTGGGACTTTAAAACTTACGAGCAGTACTTC
TRBV9	.	TRBJ2-2	TRBD2	CASSGAGAVSGELFF	TGTGCCAGCAGCGGGGCGGGAGCGGTTTCCGGGGAGCTGTTTTTT
TRBV13	.	TRBJ2-2	TRBD2	CASSLGLAANTGELFF	TGTGCCAGCAGCTTGGGTCTAGCGGCGAACACCGGGGAGCTGTTTTTT
TRBV2	.	TRBJ2-1	TRBD2	CASWTSGSYNEQFF	TGTGCCAGCTGGACTAGCGGGAGCTACAATGAGCAGTTCTTC
TRBV15	.	TRBJ2-7	.	CATSRGREGYEQYF	TGTGCCACCAGCAGAGGCCGGGAAGGCTACGAGCAGTACTTC
TRBV28	.	TRBJ2-7	.	CASSFSQAYEQYF	TGTGCCAGCAGCTTCAGCCAAGCCTACGAGCAGTACTTC
TRBV7-2	.	TRBJ1-5	.	CASSLVRDQPQHF	TGTGCCAGCAGCTTAGTACGTGATCAGCCCCAGCATTTT
TRBV5-1	.	TRBJ1-1	TRBD1	CASSFLPRDRGEAFF	TGCGCCAGCAGCTTCTTGCCCCGGGACAGAGGAGAAGCTTTCTTT
TRBV15	once	TRBJ2-4	.	CATSRDREDIQYF	TGTGCCACCAGCAGAGACAGGGAAGACATTCAGTACTTC
TRBV5-6	.	TRBJ1-4	TRBD1	CASSLGGTASTNEKLFF	TGTGCCAGCAGCTTGGGAGGGACAGCCTCAACTAATGAAAAACTGTTTTTT
TRBV27	.	TRBJ1-2	.	CASSFRAGDRNYGYTF	TGTGCCAGCAGTTTCAGGGCGGGCGACAGAAACTATGGCTACACCTTC
TRBV18	.	TRBJ2-2	TRBD1	CASSPGDSNTGELFF	TGTGCCAGCTCACCAGGGGACAGTAACACCGGGGAGCTGTTTTTT
TRBV7-3	.	TRBJ2-2	TRBD1	CASSSDRDSELFF	TGTGCCAGCAGCTCAGACAGGGATTCGGAGCTGTTTTTT
TRBV2	.	TRBJ2-7	TRBD1	CASSRDRDEQYF	TGTGCCAGCAGCCGGGACAGGGACGAGCAGTACTTC
TRBV7-9	.	TRBJ2-7	.	CASRPNRDLGSEQYF	TGTGCCAGCAGGCCGAACAGGGACTTAGGGTCCGAGCAGTACTTC
TRBV28	.	TRBJ2-1	TRBD2	CASSFGLADNNEQFF	TGTGCCAGCAGTTTCGGACTAGCGGATAACAATGAGCAGTTCTTC
TRBV2	.	TRBJ2-1	TRBD2	CASEVSGRETYNEQFF	TGTGCCAGTGAGGTCAGCGGGAGGGAAACCTACAATGAGCAGTTCTTC
TRBV5-4	.	TRBJ1-1	.	CASSSAGGGGTEAFF	TGTGCCAGCAGCTCGGCTGGGGGAGGGGGCACTGAAGCTTTCTTT
TRBV2	.	TRBJ2-3	.	CASRQGWGEDTQYF	TGTGCCAGCAGACAGGGGTGGGGGGAAGATACGCAGTATTTT
TRBV30	.	TRBJ2-5	.	CASTSRETQYF	TGTGCCTCGACTAGTCGCGAGACCCAGTACTTC
TRBV10-3	few	TRBJ2-7	.	CAISEQGYEQYF	TGTGCCATCAGTGAACAGGGCTACGAGCAGTACTTC
TRBV5-1	.	TRBJ2-7	TRBD1	CASSKDRGFSEQYF	TGCGCCAGCAGCAAAGACAGGGGGTTTAGCGAGCAGTACTTC
TRBV2	.	TRBJ2-7	TRBD2	CASSEPGGSPHEQYF	TGTGCCAGCAGTGAACCAGGCGGGAGCCCCCACGAGCAGTACTTC